This entry describes one T cell receptor beta chain. Original data processing: The assay estimated nucleated cells by amplifying reference gene primers. Assay used: immunoSEQ multiplex PCR; TCRdb lists only in-frame clones, some missing. V and J calls plus clone size are reproduced from that table; the DNA served to infer D and trimming. The sample lists roughly 200,000 clones; around nine tenths were seen once. This record belongs to a study of blood T cell repertoires in COVID-19. Germline-derived CDR1 and CDR2 are SGDLS and YYNGEE. The V and J ends lost 4 bases and 9 bases, in that order; junction bases with no gene match: 8. CDR3 length: 15 residues.

The chain has TRBV9 and TRBJ2-1, with 12 bases that match TRBD2. Sequencing was carried out using peripheral blood. The TCR was taken from a woman aged 40 to 55 who had recovered from COVID-19. CDR3 coding DNA: TGTGCCAGCAGCCTGACTAGCGGGAGAACCATTGAGCAGTTCTTC. Protein sequence: CASSLTSGRTIEQFF.